Described below is a single T cell receptor (beta chain) sequence and its context. These data come from a study of blood T cell repertoires in COVID-19. On the study more broadly: COVID-19 samples collected from the United States, Italy and Spain covered acute and convalescent phases. The analysed material was cDNA or gDNA that came from T cells, B-cell-depleted T cells, or PBMCs.

Study processing details: The authors estimated nucleated cell counts from reference gene primer amplification. TCRdb keeps only in-frame clones here, not all; method: immunoSEQ multiplex PCR. V, J and clone size are taken as reported in that table, and D and trimming were inferred from the DNA itself. The table has around 200,000 clones, 80% to 85% seen once; the top ten hold approximately 4.4%. This CDR3 is 18 amino acids long. The ends lost 1 base at V and 5 bases at J; junction bases unmatched: 6. Germline values: CDR1 KGHSH, CDR2 LQKENI. This TCR derives from a man between 45 and 60 years old with active or convalescent COVID-19. Sequencing input: peripheral blood. V and J are TRBV18 and TRBJ2-3; 16 bases align to TRBD2. The CDR3 DNA sequence: TGTGCCAGCTCACCACTGGGACTAGCGGGGGGGCTTAAAGATACGCAGTATTTT. This encodes CASSPLGLAGGLKDTQYF.